This T cell receptor (beta chain) was profiled in a study of T cells in Graves' hyperthyroidism and ophthalmopathy. This CDR3 is 15 amino acids long. Per the germline V gene, CDR1 is SGHVS and CDR2 is FQNEAQ. Trimming took off 2 bases at V and 4 bases at J, with 11 bases between the two ends. This clonotype was found many times. The antigen is undetermined. Any patient presenting with uncontrolled infection, other autoimmune disease, pregnancy or lactation was left out. There were TCR beta CDR3 regions amplified from RNA transcripts. Researchers ran a first-round RT-PCR on the TCR CDR3 using the HTBI primer set. MiXCR was run by TCRdb on the multiplex PCR reads, yielding one entry per CDR3 protein. The table shows 300,000 to 450,000 distinct CDR3 sequences, with 15% to 19% occurring only once. Study results and limitations: The model forecast ophthalmopathy, anticipating it by a median around 6.5 months before onset. Most thyroid clonotypes expanded above 0.001 were also detected in blood.

V gene TRBV7-8 combines with J gene TRBJ1-4; the D gene is possibly TRBD1 (5 bases). The sample taken for sequencing was blood. This sequence was found in a woman in her late teens or twenties with Graves' hyperthyroidism that later progressed to Graves' ophthalmopathy. CDR3 bases: TGTGCCAGCAGCTTACGGGGCAGGGATAATGAAAAACTGTTTTTT. Translating it yields CASSLRGRDNEKLFF.